The 14 T cell receptor beta chains below all came from one sample that was sequenced in a study of T cells in women clearing cervical HPV infection. The data were produced by immunoSEQ multiplex PCR, yet TCRdb's version contains in-frame clones alone and is incomplete. The sample has approximately 35,000 clones, and its top ten clones hold about 7.7%. The sample taken for sequencing was blood buffy coat. The receptors here all came from a woman aged 18 to 69 with a cervical HPV16 infection that either progressed to CIN3+ or cleared (not recorded which).

On this clone itself: The read ends 3 residues before the CDR3 terminus; that terminus is restored from the germline J gene. The V call is TRBV3-1 (or the pseudogene TRBV3-2), the J call TRBJ2-2; TRBD1 aligns across 9 bases. The CDR3 covers 16 residues. With V trimmed by 4 bases and J by 3 bases, 6 bases remained unmatched. Germline V CDR1 and CDR2: LGHDT, YNNKEL (reference sequence). CDR3 residues: CASSLLQGAYTGELFF. Incomplete CDR3 DNA: TGTGCCAGCAGCCTACTACAGGGGGCCTACACCGGGGAG.

Details on this clone: Read data end 3 residues before the CDR3 end; the end is taken from the germline J gene. J is TRBJ1-1 and V is TRBV18; possibly TRBD1 for D (5 bases). This CDR3 is 12 amino acids long. Trimming removed 7 bases at V and 1 base at J, with 7 bases between. Germline V gene lookup returns CDR1 KGHSH and CDR2 LQKENI. CDR3 DNA, as far as it was read: TGTGCCAGCTTGACAGAGAACACTGAA. It is translated as CASLTENTE. The full CDR3 protein reads CASLTENTEAFF.

Worth noting for this clone: The CDR3 end is not reached by the read, which stops 3 residues before it; the germline J gene fills it in. The chain links TRBV20-1 to TRBJ2-3, with D unclear. The germline gives CDR1 DFQATT, CDR2 SNEGSKA (reference sequence). The CDR3 runs 15 residues. Trimming shortened V by 0 bases and J by 1 base, and 11 bases separated the two germline ends. The CDR3 loop is CSARDFASGTDTQYF. CDR3 bases read: TGCAGTGCTAGAGATTTTGCTAGTGGCACAGATACG.

A note on this clone: The read terminates 3 residues before the CDR3 end, so the remaining end is supplied by the germline J gene. The chain joins TRBV9 to TRBJ2-1; 8 nucleotides agree with TRBD2. CDR1 and CDR2 (germline): SGDLS, YYNGEE. This CDR3 contains 14 residues. The J segment lost 4 bases and the V segment lost 4 bases, leaving 4 bases of the junction unmatched. The CDR3 loop reads CASSPAGVYNEQFF. The sequenced part of the CDR3 DNA is TGTGCCAGCAGCCCAGCGGGGGTGTACAATGAG.

The part of the CDR3 DNA that was read is TGTGCCAGCAGCTTGGGCGAGGGGTCTGGCATT. This encodes CASSLGEGSGI. The CDR3 in its entirety is CASSLGEGSGIQYF. This chain uses TRBV5-6 with TRBJ2-4; possibly TRBD1 or TRBD2 for D (5 bases each). The read terminates 3 residues ahead of where the CDR3 ends, so the germline J gene completes it. V was trimmed by 0 bases and J by 9 bases, leaving 13 bases between them. Germline CDR1 and CDR2: SGHDT and YYEEEE. The CDR3 consists of 14 residues.

Points on this clone: The observed sequence ends 3 residues before the CDR3 terminus, with the missing tail filled in from the germline J gene. V gene TRBV10-3 combines with J gene TRBJ2-1; 14 bases are shared with TRBD2. Per germline, CDR1 ENHRY and CDR2 SYGVKD. V gave up 6 bases and J gave up 0 bases; unmatched junction bases: 7. There are 18 residues in the CDR3. CDR3 amino acids: CAIRGTSGGQSSYNEQFF. Incomplete CDR3 DNA: TGTGCCATCAGAGGGACTAGCGGGGGCCAAAGCTCCTACAATGAG.

Partial CDR3 DNA: TGTGCCAGCAGCCAGGCGGGGTCATGGAACACTGAA. Its translation is CASSQAGSWNTE. Given in full, the CDR3 is CASSQAGSWNTEAFF. The V gene is TRBV7-2, the J gene TRBJ1-1; D is unclear. The observed sequence ends 3 residues before the CDR3 terminus, with the missing tail filled in from the germline J gene. The CDR3 extends over 15 amino acids. V was cut by 5 bases and J by 1 base, with 14 bases left in between. Per germline, CDR1 SGHTA and CDR2 FQGNSA.

This clone is labeled medium-sized based on frequency. The CDR3 goes on 3 residues after the read ends, and that part is filled in from the germline J gene. The gene calls are TRBV18 and TRBJ2-2; D not certain. Trimming stripped 5 bases from V and 0 bases from J, with 7 bases between. CDR1 is KGHSH and CDR2 is LQKENI in the germline V gene. The CDR3 consists of 14 residues. CDR3: CASSTVTNTGELFF. CDR3 DNA (partial): TGTGCCAGCTCAACGGTCACGAACACCGGGGAG.

About this clone: The missing CDR3 end, 3 residues past where the read stops, is filled in from the germline J gene. V usage is TRBV2 and J usage is TRBJ2-3; the match to TRBD2 covers 7 bases. CDR3 length: 16 residues. Trimming at V came to 5 bases and at J to 0 bases, leaving 8 bases not matched to a gene. Germline CDR1 is SNHLY and CDR2 is FYNNEI. CDR3 amino acids: CASSFSGGRSTDTQYF. The covered CDR3 bases are TGTGCCAGCAGTTTTTCGGGGGGTCGGAGCACAGATACG.

As regards this clone: The CDR3 extends 3 residues past the end of the read, so its final part is completed from the germline J gene. This rearrangement joins TRBV5-1 to TRBJ2-3; D unclear. The V gene's germline CDR1 is SGHRS and CDR2 YFSETQ. The CDR3 covers 15 residues. The V end was cut by 7 bases, the J end by 0 bases, with 15 bases between. CDR3 DNA, as far as it was read: TGCGCCAGCCAGACCCAACCCGGGAGCACAGATACG. Amino acid sequence: CASQTQPGSTDT. The complete CDR3 sequence is CASQTQPGSTDTQYF.

On this clone itself: Read coverage stops 3 residues before the CDR3 terminus; the germline J gene supplies the remainder. The J gene is TRBJ1-6, the V gene TRBV30, with TRBD1 matching over 8 bases. The CDR3 sequence is 16 residues long. The germline CDR1 and CDR2 sequences are GTSNPN and SVGIG (reference sequence). With 2 bases clipped from V and 0 bases from J, the junction kept 3 bases outside the gene matches. Partial CDR3 DNA: TGTGCCTGGAGTCGGGACAGGAGCTCCTATAATTCACCC. Its protein is CAWSRDRSSYNSP. The full CDR3 is CAWSRDRSSYNSPLHF.

Worth noting for this clone: Read data end 3 residues before the CDR3 end; the end is taken from the germline J gene. The chain combines TRBV20-1 with TRBJ1-4; D is uncertain. Deletions cut 1 base from V and 7 bases from J, with 16 bases between. Germline V gives CDR1 DFQATT, CDR2 SNEGSKA (reference sequence). The length of the CDR3 is 15 residues. The chain's CDR3 is CSARALGQEGEKLFF. The DNA read from the CDR3 is TGCAGTGCTAGAGCTCTCGGCCAGGAGGGTGAAAAA.

To note about this clone: The read ends 3 residues early relative to the CDR3; the germline J gene fills the gap. The chain uses TRBV5-6 and TRBJ1-6; TRBD1 aligns across 10 bases. With 4 bases clipped from V and 8 bases from J, the junction kept 3 bases outside the gene matches. Germline values: CDR1 SGHDT, CDR2 YYEEEE. The CDR3 consists of 14 residues. The CDR3 spells CASSRDRGDSPLHF. CDR3 bases read: TGTGCCAGCAGCAGGGACAGGGGAGATTCACCC.

On this clone itself: The read terminates 3 residues ahead of where the CDR3 ends, so the germline J gene completes it. V is TRBV20-1 and J is TRBJ2-7; TRBD2 agrees at 7 bases. The CDR3 totals 15 residues. The germline gives CDR1 DFQATT, CDR2 SNEGSKA (reference sequence). Trimming at V came to 1 base and at J to 5 bases, leaving 11 bases not matched to a gene. The sequenced part of the CDR3 DNA is TGCAGTGCTAGAGTGGTAGGGAGGGCTAGCGACGAG. It translates to CSARVVGRASDE. The full CDR3 reads CSARVVGRASDEQYF.